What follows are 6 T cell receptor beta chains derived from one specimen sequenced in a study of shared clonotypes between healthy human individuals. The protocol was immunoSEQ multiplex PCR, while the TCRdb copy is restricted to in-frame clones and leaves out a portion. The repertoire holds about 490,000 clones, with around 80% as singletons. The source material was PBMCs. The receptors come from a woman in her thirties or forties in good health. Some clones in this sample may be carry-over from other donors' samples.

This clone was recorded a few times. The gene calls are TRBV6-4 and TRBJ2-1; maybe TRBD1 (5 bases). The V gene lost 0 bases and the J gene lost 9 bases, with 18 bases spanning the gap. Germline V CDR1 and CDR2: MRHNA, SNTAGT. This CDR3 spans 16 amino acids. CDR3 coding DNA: TGTGCCAGCAGTGACTCGGGGCGAACTCCGTCCCCTGAGCAGTTCTTC. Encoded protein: CASSDSGRTPSPEQFF.

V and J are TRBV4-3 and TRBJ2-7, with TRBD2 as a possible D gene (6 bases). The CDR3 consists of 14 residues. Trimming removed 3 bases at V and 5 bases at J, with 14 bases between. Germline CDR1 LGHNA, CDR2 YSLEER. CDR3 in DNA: TGCGCCAGCAGCCAGCGGGATATGTTCAACGAGCAGTACTTC. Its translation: CASSQRDMFNEQYF.

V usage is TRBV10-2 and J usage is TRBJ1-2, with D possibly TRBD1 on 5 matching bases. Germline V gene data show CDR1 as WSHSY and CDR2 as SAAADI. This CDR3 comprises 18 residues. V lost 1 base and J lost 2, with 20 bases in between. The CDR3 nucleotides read TGCGCCAGCAGTGAGTTCCCCCGGGCGGGGGTGAAGAACTATGGCTACACCTTC. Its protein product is CASSEFPRAGVKNYGYTF.

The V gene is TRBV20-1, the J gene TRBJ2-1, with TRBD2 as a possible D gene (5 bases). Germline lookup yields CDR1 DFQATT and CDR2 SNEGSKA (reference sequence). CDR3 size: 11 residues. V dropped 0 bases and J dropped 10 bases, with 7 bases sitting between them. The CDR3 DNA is TGCAGTGCTAGAGATGAGGGCGAGCAGTTCTTC. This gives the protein CSARDEGEQFF.

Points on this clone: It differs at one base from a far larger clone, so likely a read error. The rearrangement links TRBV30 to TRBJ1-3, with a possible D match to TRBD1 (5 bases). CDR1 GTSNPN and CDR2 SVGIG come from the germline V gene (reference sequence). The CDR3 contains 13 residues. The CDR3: CAQVGGFGSTIYF. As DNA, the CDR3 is TGTGCCCAGGTGGGGGGATTTGGAAGCACCATATATTTT. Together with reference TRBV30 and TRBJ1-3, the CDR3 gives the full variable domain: SQTIHQWPATLVQPVGSPLSLECTVEGTSNPNLYWYRQAAGRGLQLLFYSVGIGQISSEVPQNLSASRPQDRQFILSSKKLLLSDSGFYLCAQVGGFGSTIYFGEGSWLTVV.

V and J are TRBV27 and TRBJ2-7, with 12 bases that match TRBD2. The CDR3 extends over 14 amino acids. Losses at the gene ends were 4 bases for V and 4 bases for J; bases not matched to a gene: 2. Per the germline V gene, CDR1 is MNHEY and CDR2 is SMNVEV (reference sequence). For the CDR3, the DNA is TGTGCCAGCAGTTCCGGGACTAGCGGGTACGAGCAGTACTTC. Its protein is CASSSGTSGYEQYF.